This entry concerns a single TCR beta chain. These data originate in a study of shared T cell receptors in the human thymus. The repertoire was sequenced with immunoSEQ multiplex PCR; TCRdb's copy has only in-frame clones and lacks some. The data show about 660,000 clones, with roughly 90% seen just once and 0.0085% to 0.012% held by the top ten. CDR1 and CDR2 (germline): SGHTA, FQGNSA. V lost 1 base, J lost 5 bases, and 11 bases lay in between. The CDR3 is made up of 14 amino acids. This sample was also put to use in a study of human thymus T cells. That paper notes: Resections were taken during corrective heart surgery, and the thymus tissue came from these. Apparent skewing of V and J gene usage characterized both thymic and blood repertoires.

The sequence was obtained from a boy younger than two with a congenital heart defect. What was sequenced was thymocytes. This rearrangement joins TRBV7-2 to TRBJ1-1; a possible D gene is TRBD1 (5 bases). This CDR3 is CASSLGDRGTEAFF. DNA of the CDR3: TGTGCCAGCAGCTTAGGGGACCGGGGGACTGAAGCTTTCTTT.